This record looks at one T cell receptor (beta chain) sequence and its context. This record belongs to a study of T cell responses to AZD1222 COVID-19 vaccine. Clones were sequenced by immunoSEQ multiplex PCR, and TCRdb holds only the in-frame ones, with some missing. The table has some 100,000 clones, roughly 86% seen once. The germline V gene encodes CDR1 MNHNY and CDR2 SVGAGI (reference sequence). This CDR3 spans 16 amino acids. V was pared by 0 bases and J by 2 bases, with 3 bases of the junction left unmatched. The J gene is TRBJ1-5, the V gene TRBV6-6, with TRBD1 matching over 8 bases. This sequence was found in an adult who received the AZD1222 COVID-19 vaccine. Sequencing used peripheral blood, obtained 28 days after the second AZD1222 dose. The CDR3 DNA reads TGTGCCAGCAGTTACTCGATGACAGGGGGCAATCAGCCCCAGCATTTT. Protein product: CASSYSMTGGNQPQHF.